The TCR beta chain under discussion was sequenced for a study of identical twins. Healthy Caucasians made up all donors. TCRdb re-called the 5' RACE reads with MiXCR, one entry per CDR3 protein. This sample has 1.5 million or so distinct CDR3 sequences, with around a third found just once. Per the germline V gene, CDR1 is MNHGY and CDR2 is SAAAGT. V lost 0 bases and J lost 0, with 21 bases in between. The CDR3 runs to 19 residues. The source is a newborn girl in good health. Source material: cord blood. The rearrangement links TRBV6-8 to TRBJ2-7; possibly TRBD2 for D (8 bases). The CDR3 DNA is TGTGCCAGCAGTTACTCGACCTGTCTTAGCGGGGACAGCTCCTACGAGCAGTACTTC. Protein product: CASSYSTCLSGDSSYEQYF.